The next 4 T cell receptor beta chains were all read from a single sample in a study of T cells in Graves' hyperthyroidism and ophthalmopathy. Amplification of TCR beta CDR3 regions was performed using RNA transcripts as template. HTBI primers were employed in a first-round RT-PCR of the TCR CDR3. TCRdb re-analysed the multiplex PCR reads in MiXCR, keeping a single row per CDR3 protein. The table lists approximately 250,000 distinct CDR3 sequences, around 24% of them singletons. Sequencing input: blood. These receptors originate from a woman in her 40s with Graves' ophthalmopathy.

In its sample, this clonotype was seen many times. The chain couples TRBV2 to TRBJ2-4, with D uncertain. The CDR3 is 16 amino acids. Germline CDR1 SNHLY, CDR2 FYNNEI. V lost 6 bases and J lost 0, with 15 bases in between. The CDR3 here is CASRNSESIAKNIQYF. The CDR3 nucleotides are TGTGCCAGCAGGAACTCCGAGAGTATAGCCAAAAACATTCAGTACTTC.

In its sample, this clonotype was seen once. The chain links TRBV28 to TRBJ1-1; D unresolved. Trimming shortened V by 3 bases and J by 1 base, and 9 bases separated the two germline ends. The CDR3 is made up of 14 amino acids. Germline loops: CDR1 MDHEN, CDR2 SYDVKM. The CDR3 loop is CASSFLGENTEAFF. CDR3 DNA sequence: TGTGCCAGCAGTTTTCTGGGAGAGAACACTGAAGCTTTCTTT.

This clonotype has a count of ten or more. The rearrangement joins TRBV6-1 to TRBJ1-2, with D possibly matching TRBD1 (5 bases). V lost 6 bases, J lost 0 bases, and 14 bases lay in between. This CDR3 region has 15 residues. CDR1 and CDR2 (germline): MNHNS, SASEGT. The CDR3 is CASSSLGEANYGYTF. Here the CDR3 DNA reads TGTGCCAGCAGCTCGTTAGGGGAAGCTAACTATGGCTACACCTTC.

This clonotype has at least ten counts. The chain recombines TRBV4-1 with TRBJ2-7; D is possibly TRBD1 (6 bases). V was cut by 6 bases and J by 1 base, with 10 bases left in between. There are 13 residues in the CDR3. Germline V gene data show CDR1 as MGHRA and CDR2 as YSYEKL. This chain's CDR3 is CASRGQLSYEQYF. The CDR3 bases are TGCGCCAGCAGAGGACAGCTTTCCTACGAGCAGTACTTC.